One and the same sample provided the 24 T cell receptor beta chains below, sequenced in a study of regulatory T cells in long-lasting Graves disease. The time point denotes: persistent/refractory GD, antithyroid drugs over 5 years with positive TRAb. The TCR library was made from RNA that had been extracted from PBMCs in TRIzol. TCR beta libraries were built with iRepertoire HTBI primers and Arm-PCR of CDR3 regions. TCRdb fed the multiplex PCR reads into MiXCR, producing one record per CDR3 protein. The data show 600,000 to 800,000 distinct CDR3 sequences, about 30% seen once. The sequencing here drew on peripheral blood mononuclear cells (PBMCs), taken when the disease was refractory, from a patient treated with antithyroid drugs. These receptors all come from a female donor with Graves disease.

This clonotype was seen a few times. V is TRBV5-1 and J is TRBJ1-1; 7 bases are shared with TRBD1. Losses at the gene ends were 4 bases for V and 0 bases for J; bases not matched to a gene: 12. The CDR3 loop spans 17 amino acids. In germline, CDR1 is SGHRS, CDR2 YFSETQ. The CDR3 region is CASSVRSTGAMNTEAFF. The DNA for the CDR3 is TGCGCCAGCAGCGTGAGAAGTACAGGGGCCATGAACACTGAAGCTTTCTTT.

The CDR3 spells CATGTGYGYTF. The DNA of the CDR3 is TGTGCCACCGGGACAGGGTATGGCTACACCTTC. The chain is built from TRBV28 and TRBJ1-2; 9 bases line up with TRBD1. The CDR3 runs 11 residues. Losses at the gene ends were 10 bases for V and 5 bases for J; bases not matched to a gene: 2. Per the germline V gene, CDR1 is MDHEN and CDR2 is SYDVKM.

DNA of the CDR3: TGTGCCAGCAGCCCACGGGGCCAGCGGAGCAATCAGCCCCAGCATTTT. As protein: CASSPRGQRSNQPQHF. V usage is TRBV6-1 and J usage is TRBJ1-5; a possible D gene is TRBD1 (5 bases). Germline V gene lookup returns CDR1 MNHNS and CDR2 SASEGT. Trimming cost V 6 bases and J 1 base, with 16 bases left between them. The CDR3 totals 16 residues.

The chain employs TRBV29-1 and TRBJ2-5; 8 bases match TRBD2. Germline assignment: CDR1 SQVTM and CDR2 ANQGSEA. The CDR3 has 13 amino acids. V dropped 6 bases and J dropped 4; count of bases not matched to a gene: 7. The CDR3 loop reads CSVARSGGETQYF. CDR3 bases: TGCAGCGTCGCAAGAAGCGGGGGAGAGACCCAGTACTTC.

This CDR3 is CASSFKENEKLFF. CDR3 nucleotide sequence: TGCGCCAGCAGCTTTAAGGAGAATGAAAAACTGTTTTTT. This chain uses TRBV5-1 with TRBJ1-4; D ambiguous. Germline V gene lookup returns CDR1 SGHRS and CDR2 YFSETQ. V was trimmed by 2 bases and J by 5 bases, leaving 7 bases between them. The CDR3 has 13 amino acids.

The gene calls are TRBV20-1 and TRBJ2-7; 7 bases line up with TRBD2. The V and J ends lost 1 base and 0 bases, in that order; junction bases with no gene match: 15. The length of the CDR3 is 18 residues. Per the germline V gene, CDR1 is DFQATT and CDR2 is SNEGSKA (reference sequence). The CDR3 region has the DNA TGCAGTGCTAGAGGGGAGGGAGACGGTCCTACGGGCTCCTACGAGCAGTACTTC. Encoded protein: CSARGEGDGPTGSYEQYF.

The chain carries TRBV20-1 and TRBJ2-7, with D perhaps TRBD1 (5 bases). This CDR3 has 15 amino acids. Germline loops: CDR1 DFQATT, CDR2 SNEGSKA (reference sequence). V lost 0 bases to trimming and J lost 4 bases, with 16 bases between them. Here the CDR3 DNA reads TGCAGTGCTAGAGATGGCAGGACAAGACCATACGAGCAGTACTTC. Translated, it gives CSARDGRTRPYEQYF.

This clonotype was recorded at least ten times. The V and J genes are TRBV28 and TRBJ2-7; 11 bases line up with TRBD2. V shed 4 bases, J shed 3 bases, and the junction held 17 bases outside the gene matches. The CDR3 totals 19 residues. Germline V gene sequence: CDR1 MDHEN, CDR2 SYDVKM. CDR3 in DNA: TGTGCCAGCAGTTCAATTAGCGGGAGGGCCCGGGGGGTGGGCTACGAGCAGTACTTC. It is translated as CASSSISGRARGVGYEQYF.

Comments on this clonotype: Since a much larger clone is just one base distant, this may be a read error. The CDR3 DNA sequence: TGTGTCAGCTTCGGGGGCGCAAGCTCCTACGAGCAGTACTTC. Translating gives CVSFGGASSYEQYF. The chain links TRBV28 to TRBJ2-7; the D call may be TRBD1 or TRBD2 (6 bases each). The CDR3 runs to 14 residues. Per germline, CDR1 MDHEN and CDR2 SYDVKM.

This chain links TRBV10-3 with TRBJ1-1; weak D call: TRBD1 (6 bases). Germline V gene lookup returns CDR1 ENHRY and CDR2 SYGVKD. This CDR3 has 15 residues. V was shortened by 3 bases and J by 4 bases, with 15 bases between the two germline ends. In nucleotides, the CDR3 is TGTGCCATCAGTGACGGGGGGCGCGCGATCACTGAAGCTTTCTTT. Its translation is CAISDGGRAITEAFF.

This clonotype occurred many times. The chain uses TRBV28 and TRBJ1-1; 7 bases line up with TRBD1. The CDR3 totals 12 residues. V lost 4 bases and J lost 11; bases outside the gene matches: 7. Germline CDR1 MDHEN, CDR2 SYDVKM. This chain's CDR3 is CASSSLNRGAFF. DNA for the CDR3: TGTGCCAGCAGTTCCTTAAACAGGGGTGCTTTCTTT.

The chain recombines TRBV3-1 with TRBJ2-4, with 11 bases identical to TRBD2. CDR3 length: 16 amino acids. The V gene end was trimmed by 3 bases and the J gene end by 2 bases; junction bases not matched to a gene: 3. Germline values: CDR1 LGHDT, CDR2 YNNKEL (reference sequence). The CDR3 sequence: CASSQIAGGSKNIQYF. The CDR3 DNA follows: TGTGCCAGCAGCCAGATAGCGGGAGGGTCCAAAAACATTCAGTACTTC. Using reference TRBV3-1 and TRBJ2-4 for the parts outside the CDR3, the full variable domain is DTAVSQTPKYLVTQMGNDKSIKCEQNLGHDTMYWYKQDSKKFLKIMFSYNNKELIINETVPNRFSPKSPDKAHLNLHINSLELGDSAVYFCASSQIAGGSKNIQYFGAGTRLSVL.

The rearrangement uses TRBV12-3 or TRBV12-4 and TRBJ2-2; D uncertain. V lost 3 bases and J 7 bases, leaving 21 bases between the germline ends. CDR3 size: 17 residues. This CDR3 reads CASSFRSLLYGHGELFF. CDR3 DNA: TGTGCCAGCAGTTTCCGCTCTCTTTTATACGGGCACGGGGAGCTGTTTTTT.

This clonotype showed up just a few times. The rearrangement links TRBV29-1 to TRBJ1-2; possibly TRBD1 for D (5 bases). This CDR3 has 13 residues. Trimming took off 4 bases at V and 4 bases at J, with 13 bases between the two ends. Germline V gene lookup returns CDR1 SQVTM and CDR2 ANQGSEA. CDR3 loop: CSVVEGRGYGYTF. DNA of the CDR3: TGCAGCGTTGTTGAGGGGCGCGGCTATGGCTACACCTTC. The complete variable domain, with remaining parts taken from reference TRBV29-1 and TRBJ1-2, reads SAVISQKPSRDICQRGTSLTIQCQVDSQVTMMFWYRQQPGQSLTLIATANQGSEATYESGFVIDKFPISRPNLTFSTLTVSNMSPEDSSIYLCSVVEGRGYGYTFGSGTRLTVV.

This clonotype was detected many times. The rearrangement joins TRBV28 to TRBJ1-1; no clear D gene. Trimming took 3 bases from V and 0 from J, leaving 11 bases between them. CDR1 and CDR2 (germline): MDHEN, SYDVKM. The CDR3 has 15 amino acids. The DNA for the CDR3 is TGTGCCAGCAGTTTGTTGGGTAGGTTGAACACTGAAGCTTTCTTT. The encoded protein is CASSLLGRLNTEAFF.

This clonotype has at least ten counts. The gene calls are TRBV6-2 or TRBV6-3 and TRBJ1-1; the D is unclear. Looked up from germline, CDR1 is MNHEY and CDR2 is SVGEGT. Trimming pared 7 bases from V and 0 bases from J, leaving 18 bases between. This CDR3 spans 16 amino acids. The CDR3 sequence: CASTSTALIMNTEAFF. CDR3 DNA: TGTGCCAGCACTTCCACCGCACTGATAATGAACACTGAAGCTTTCTTT.

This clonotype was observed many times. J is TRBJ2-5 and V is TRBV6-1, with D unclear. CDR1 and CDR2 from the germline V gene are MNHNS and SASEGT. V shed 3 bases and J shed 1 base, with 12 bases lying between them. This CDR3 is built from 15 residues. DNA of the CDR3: TGTGCCAGCAGTGATCTTAACATGCGCCAAGAGACCCAGTACTTC. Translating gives CASSDLNMRQETQYF.

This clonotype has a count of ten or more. The CDR3 loop reads CASSATGTGGTDGYTF. CDR3 coding DNA: TGTGCCAGCAGTGCCACCGGGACAGGGGGCACGGATGGCTACACCTTC. The rearrangement links TRBV2 to TRBJ1-2; 12 bases fit TRBD1. With 4 bases clipped from V and 6 bases from J, the junction kept 9 bases outside the gene matches. The CDR3 is made up of 16 amino acids. The germline V gene encodes CDR1 SNHLY and CDR2 FYNNEI.

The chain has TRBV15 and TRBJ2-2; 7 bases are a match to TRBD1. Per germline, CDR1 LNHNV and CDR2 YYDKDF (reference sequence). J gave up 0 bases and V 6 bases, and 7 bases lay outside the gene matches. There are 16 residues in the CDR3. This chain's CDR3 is CATRGGQGANTGELFF. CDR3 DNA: TGTGCCACCAGAGGGGGTCAGGGGGCGAACACCGGGGAGCTGTTTTTT.

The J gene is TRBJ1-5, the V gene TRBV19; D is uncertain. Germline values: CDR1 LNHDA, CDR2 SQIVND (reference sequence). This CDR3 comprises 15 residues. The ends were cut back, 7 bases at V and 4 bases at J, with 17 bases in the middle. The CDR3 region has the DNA TGTGCCAGTACCCGCCGGCGCAGCATTAATCAGCCCCAGCATTTT. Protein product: CASTRRRSINQPQHF.

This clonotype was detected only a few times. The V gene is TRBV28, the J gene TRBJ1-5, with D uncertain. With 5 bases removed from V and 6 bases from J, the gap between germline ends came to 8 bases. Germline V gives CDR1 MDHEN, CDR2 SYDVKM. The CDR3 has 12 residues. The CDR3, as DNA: TGTGCCAGCAGTCCTCAGGTTCAGCCCCAGCATTTT. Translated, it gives CASSPQVQPQHF.

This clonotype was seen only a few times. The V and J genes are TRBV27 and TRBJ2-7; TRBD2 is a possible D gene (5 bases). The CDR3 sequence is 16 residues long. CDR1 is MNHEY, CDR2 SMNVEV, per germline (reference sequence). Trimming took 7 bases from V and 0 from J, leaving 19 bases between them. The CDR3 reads CASIHYAGPSSYEQYF. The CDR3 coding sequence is TGTGCCAGCATTCACTACGCGGGCCCAAGCTCCTACGAGCAGTACTTC.

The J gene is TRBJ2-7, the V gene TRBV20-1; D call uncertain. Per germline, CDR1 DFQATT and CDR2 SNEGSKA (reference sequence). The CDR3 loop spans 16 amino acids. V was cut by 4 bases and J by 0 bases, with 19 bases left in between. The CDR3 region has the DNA TGCAGTGCTACGACCGCCCCAGGCCTAAGCTCCTACGAGCAGTACTTC. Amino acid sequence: CSATTAPGLSSYEQYF.

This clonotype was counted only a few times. The CDR3 region is CASSPIRTGWYEQYF. DNA for the CDR3: TGTGCCAGCAGTCCGATAAGGACAGGGTGGTACGAGCAGTACTTC. V and J are TRBV12-3 or TRBV12-4 and TRBJ2-7, with 8 bases fitting TRBD1. V lost 5 bases to trimming and J lost 4 bases; unmatched junction nucleotides: 10. The CDR3 is 15 amino acids.